This passage covers 30 T cell receptor beta chains from one sample sequenced in a study of regulatory T cells in long-lasting Graves disease. As for time point: newly diagnosed GD, antithyroid drugs for less than 3 months. Extracted RNA from PBMCs served as the source of the TCR library. TCR beta libraries were built with iRepertoire HTBI primers and Arm-PCR of CDR3 regions. MiXCR, applied by TCRdb to the multiplex PCR reads, yields one record per CDR3 protein. The repertoire holds some 350,000 distinct CDR3 sequences, with about a sixth as singletons. This same sample was also part of a study on T cells in Graves' hyperthyroidism and ophthalmopathy.

The input for sequencing was peripheral blood mononuclear cells (PBMCs), taken at new diagnosis, from a patient treated with antithyroid drugs. Source of these receptors: a woman between 18 and 30 years old with Graves disease.

This clonotype appeared many times. The chain joins TRBV5-1 to TRBJ2-7; D may match TRBD1 or TRBD2 (5 bases each). There are 15 residues in the CDR3. Germline CDR1 SGHRS, CDR2 YFSETQ. The V gene lost 0 bases and the J gene lost 0 bases, with 10 bases spanning the gap. CDR3 protein: CASSLVGESSYEQYF. The DNA of the CDR3 is TGCGCCAGCAGCTTGGTGGGGGAGAGCTCCTACGAGCAGTACTTC.

The V call is TRBV5-1, the J call TRBJ2-3; TRBD2 matches at 14 bases. The germline V gene encodes CDR1 SGHRS and CDR2 YFSETQ. The CDR3 extends over 17 amino acids. V trimming: 4 bases; J trimming: 4 bases; junction bases outside the gene matches: 8. The CDR3 protein is CASSSQGTSGRADTQYF. The CDR3 coding sequence is TGCGCCAGCAGCAGCCAAGGGACTAGCGGGAGAGCAGATACGCAGTATTTT. The full variable domain, rest sourced from reference TRBV5-1 and TRBJ2-3, is KAGVTQTPRYLIKTRGQQVTLSCSPISGHRSVSWYQQTPGQGLQFLFEYFSETQRNKGNFPGRFSGRQFSNSRSEMNVSTLELGDSALYLCASSSQGTSGRADTQYFGPGTRLTVL.

This clonotype was detected ten times or more. The rearrangement joins TRBV11-2 to TRBJ2-1; 13 bases agree with TRBD2. The CDR3 covers 15 residues. The V and J ends lost 7 bases and 8 bases, in that order; junction bases with no gene match: 8. Looked up from germline, CDR1 is SGHAT and CDR2 is FQNNGV. CDR3 loop: CASTAGLAGLDEQFF. In nucleotides, the CDR3 is TGTGCCAGCACCGCGGGACTAGCGGGGTTGGATGAGCAGTTCTTC.

At least ten counts were recorded for this clonotype. This chain connects TRBV12-3 or TRBV12-4 to TRBJ1-2, with a possible D match to TRBD1 (5 bases). V was trimmed by 6 bases and J by 2 bases, leaving 16 bases between them. This CDR3 has 15 residues. The CDR3 region has the DNA TGTGCCAGCAGAGCGAGGAGGGGTAACAACTATGGCTACACCTTC. The encoded protein is CASRARRGNNYGYTF.

For this clonotype: One end of the junction does not line up with germline, which may come from a read error. V is TRBV18 and J is TRBJ2-2, with 13 bases identical to TRBD2. The length of the CDR3 is 16 residues. Germline CDR1 reads KGHSH; CDR2 reads LQKENI. The CDR3 region is CASSPGLAGVTGERFF. In DNA form, the CDR3 reads TGTGCCAGCTCACCAGGACTAGCGGGAGTGACCGGGGAGCGGTTTTTT.

This clonotype showed up just once. This chain uses TRBV29-1 with TRBJ2-1, with D hard to call. Trimming removed 0 bases at V and 16 bases at J, with 16 bases between. CDR3 size: 12 residues. The germline V gene encodes CDR1 SQVTM and CDR2 ANQGSEA. The CDR3 here is CSVEDPPYARFF. The CDR3 nucleotides read TGCAGCGTTGAAGATCCCCCCTACGCGCGATTCTTC.

This clonotype was picked up many times. The gene calls are TRBV3-1 and TRBJ2-1, with D unresolved. The CDR3 length is 16 residues. The V end lost 0 bases, the J end lost 6 bases, and 15 bases lay between the germline ends. Germline V gene data show CDR1 as LGHDT and CDR2 as YNNKEL (reference sequence). CDR3 DNA sequence: TGTGCCAGCAGCCAAGATATTTCGACTTCCCTCAATGAGCAGTTCTTC. It codes for CASSQDISTSLNEQFF.

This clonotype was seen ten or more times. The chain links TRBV12-3 or TRBV12-4 to TRBJ1-6; no definite D call. There are 15 residues in the CDR3. Trimming removed 8 bases at V and 0 bases at J, with 11 bases between. The CDR3 protein is CASASDSSYNSPLHF. Here the CDR3 DNA reads TGTGCCAGCGCTTCCGATAGCTCCTATAATTCACCCCTCCACTTT.

This clonotype was seen more than once but under ten times. The V gene is TRBV5-1, the J gene TRBJ1-2, with a tentative D call TRBD1 (6 bases). The CDR3 consists of 20 residues. V shed 2 bases and J shed 3 bases, with 29 bases lying between them. CDR1 is SGHRS, CDR2 YFSETQ, per germline. CDR3 coding DNA: TGCGCCAGCAGCTTCCCCCTGCCCTTAACAGGGAGGGTCGAGGACTATGGCTACACCTTC. It encodes CASSFPLPLTGRVEDYGYTF.

This clonotype turned up a few times. The chain employs TRBV28 and TRBJ1-2; 9 bases are a match to TRBD1. Germline V CDR1 and CDR2: MDHEN, SYDVKM. The CDR3 contains 14 residues. With 6 bases clipped from V and 5 bases from J, the junction kept 7 bases outside the gene matches. Here the CDR3 reads CASRLGQGRYGYTF. CDR3 coding DNA: TGTGCCAGCAGACTCGGACAGGGGAGGTATGGCTACACCTTC.

This clonotype has a count of ten or more. The chain combines TRBV5-1 with TRBJ1-2, with 7 bases aligning to TRBD1. The CDR3 is made up of 14 amino acids. The germline CDR1 and CDR2 sequences are SGHRS and YFSETQ. V gave up 3 bases and J gave up 5 bases; unmatched junction bases: 7. The CDR3 is CASSSTGAPYGYTF. The CDR3 DNA follows: TGCGCCAGCAGCTCTACAGGGGCCCCGTATGGCTACACCTTC.

The sample holds many counts of this clonotype. The genes are TRBV3-1 and TRBJ1-2; D not certain. The CDR3 extends over 13 amino acids. V was pared by 0 bases and J by 5 bases, with 7 bases between. Germline V lookup: CDR1 LGHDT, CDR2 YNNKEL (reference sequence). The CDR3 loop reads CASSQETRYGYTF. DNA for the CDR3: TGTGCCAGCAGCCAAGAGACACGTTATGGCTACACCTTC.

V gene TRBV10-1 combines with J gene TRBJ2-3, with 8 bases lining up with TRBD1. CDR1 is WNHNN, CDR2 SYGVQD, per germline (reference sequence). The ends lost 2 bases at V and 3 bases at J; junction bases unmatched: 10. The CDR3 covers 17 residues. In DNA, the CDR3 is TGCGCCAGCAGTGAGATGTGGACAGGGCCACGGACAGATACGCAGTATTTT. Its translation is CASSEMWTGPRTDTQYF.

This clonotype showed up many times. The chain carries TRBV20-1 and TRBJ1-1; D gene unclear. Germline assignment: CDR1 DFQATT and CDR2 SNEGSKA (reference sequence). The V end was cut by 2 bases, the J end by 3 bases, with 13 bases between. This CDR3 has 14 residues. The CDR3 DNA follows: TGCAGTGCTAGATTGGCCACCCGGGACACTGAAGCTTTCTTT. Translating it yields CSARLATRDTEAFF.

The rearrangement links TRBV11-2 to TRBJ2-1; TRBD2 matches at 8 bases. The CDR3 has 17 residues. J gave up 1 base and V 1 base, and 6 bases lay outside the gene matches. Germline V gene lookup returns CDR1 SGHAT and CDR2 FQNNGV. CDR3 region: CASSLVGGGGSYNEQFF. CDR3 nucleotide sequence: TGTGCCAGCAGCTTAGTAGGAGGCGGGGGGTCCTACAATGAGCAGTTCTTC. The variable domain in full, completed from reference TRBV11-2 and TRBJ2-1, reads EAGVAQSPRYKIIEKRQSVAFWCNPISGHATLYWYQQILGQGPKLLIQFQNNGVVDDSQLPKDRFSAERLKGVDSTLKIQPAKLEDSAVYLCASSLVGGGGSYNEQFFGPGTRLTVL.

In its sample, this clonotype was seen many times. The chain joins TRBV6-1 to TRBJ2-1; D unresolved. This CDR3 spans 12 amino acids. V dropped 6 bases and J dropped 7 bases, with 10 bases sitting between them. Per germline, CDR1 MNHNS and CDR2 SASEGT. CDR3 nucleotide sequence: TGTGCCAGCAGCTGGGCCTCAAATGAGCAGTTCTTC. It encodes CASSWASNEQFF.

The chain has TRBV19 and TRBJ2-2; 8 bases map to TRBD1. This CDR3 contains 15 residues. In germline, CDR1 is LNHDA, CDR2 SQIVND (reference sequence). Trimming cost V 7 bases and J 4 bases; bases outside gene matches: 8. CDR3 protein: CASTPDRGLTGELFF. The DNA of the CDR3 is TGTGCCAGTACCCCCGACAGGGGTCTCACCGGGGAGCTGTTTTTT. Drawing the rest from reference TRBV19 and TRBJ2-2, the complete variable domain is DGGITQSPKYLFRKEGQNVTLSCEQNLNHDAMYWYRQDPGQGLRLIYYSQIVNDFQKGDIAEGYSVSREKKESFPLTVTSAQKNPTAFYLCASTPDRGLTGELFFGEGSRLTVL.

This clonotype was detected ten times or more. V gene TRBV20-1 combines with J gene TRBJ2-5, with TRBD2 matching over 10 bases. Losses at the gene ends were 5 bases for V and 4 bases for J; bases not matched to a gene: 7. The CDR3 extends over 14 amino acids. Germline values: CDR1 DFQATT, CDR2 SNEGSKA (reference sequence). The CDR3 DNA is TGCAGTGCTCACGATACTAGCGGGACAGAGACCCAGTACTTC. It is translated as CSAHDTSGTETQYF.

This clonotype was found many times. V is TRBV30 and J is TRBJ1-2; TRBD1 is a possible D gene (5 bases). V gave up 5 bases and J gave up 4 bases, with 8 bases separating them. This CDR3 spans 11 amino acids. Germline V gene data show CDR1 as GTSNPN and CDR2 as SVGIG (reference sequence). The chain's CDR3 is CAWGTGYGYTF. The CDR3 DNA follows: TGTGCCTGGGGGACCGGCTATGGCTACACCTTC.

This clonotype was counted many times. This sequence joins TRBV5-1 and TRBJ2-7, with TRBD2 matching 15 bases. V lost 5 bases, J lost 2 bases, and 5 bases stayed unmatched. This CDR3 contains 16 residues. Germline V gene lookup returns CDR1 SGHRS and CDR2 YFSETQ. The CDR3 DNA is TGCGCCAGCAGTGGACTAGCGGGGGGGAATACCTACGAGCAGTACTTC. This gives the protein CASSGLAGGNTYEQYF. The full variable domain, its missing parts supplied by reference TRBV5-1 and TRBJ2-7, is KAGVTQTPRYLIKTRGQQVTLSCSPISGHRSVSWYQQTPGQGLQFLFEYFSETQRNKGNFPGRFSGRQFSNSRSEMNVSTLELGDSALYLCASSGLAGGNTYEQYFGPGTRLTVT.

This clonotype was seen repeatedly, ten times or more. The rearrangement uses TRBV20-1 and TRBJ2-7; 7 bases fit TRBD1. This CDR3 is 15 amino acids long. Germline V gene lookup returns CDR1 DFQATT and CDR2 SNEGSKA (reference sequence). Trimming at V came to 2 bases and at J to 0 bases, leaving 7 bases not matched to a gene. The CDR3 protein is CSARTGTADSYEQYF. The CDR3 DNA reads TGCAGTGCTAGAACCGGGACAGCCGACTCCTACGAGCAGTACTTC.

Comment on this clonotype: One end of the junction varies from germline; a read error may be responsible. The rearrangement links TRBV11-2 to TRBJ2-5; no clear D. The CDR3 sequence is 13 residues long. In germline, CDR1 is SGHAT, CDR2 FQNNGV. The CDR3 sequence is CASSPAGRETQYF. The CDR3 region has the DNA TGCGCCAGCAGTCCGGCCGGGCGGGAGACCCAGTACTTC. The full variable domain, in which reference TRBV11-2 and TRBJ2-5 provide the parts outside the CDR3, is EAGVAQSPRYKIIEKRQSVAFWCNPISGHATLYWYQQILGQGPKLLIQFQNNGVVDDSQLPKDRFSAERLKGVDSTLKIQPAKLEDSAVYLCASSPAGRETQYFGPGTRLLVL.

This clonotype was observed many times. One end of the junction fails to match germline, which may point to a read error. The chain combines TRBV2 with TRBJ2-1, with D maybe TRBD2 (6 bases). In germline, CDR1 is SNHLY, CDR2 FYNNEI. The CDR3 covers 11 residues. CDR3 residues: CASSEPAGPIF. The CDR3 DNA reads TGTGCCAGCAGTGAACCCGCGGGACCCATCTTC.

This clonotype was seen repeatedly, ten times or more. The V gene is TRBV11-2, the J gene TRBJ2-7, with 9 positions matching TRBD1. The germline V gene has CDR1 SGHAT and CDR2 FQNNGV. CDR3 size: 16 residues. The V segment lost 3 bases and the J segment 6 bases; nucleotides outside the gene matches: 12. The CDR3 here is CASSFPTGGSPLEQYF. DNA of the CDR3: TGTGCCAGCAGCTTCCCAACAGGGGGCTCCCCTCTCGAGCAGTACTTC.

In this sample, this clonotype turned up many times. The chain joins TRBV12-3 or TRBV12-4 to TRBJ1-4; TRBD1 matches 7 bases. CDR3 length equals 16 residues. J gave up 2 bases and V 1 base, and 4 bases lay outside the gene matches. The CDR3 loop is CASSLGSTGTNEKLFF. CDR3 in DNA: TGTGCCAGCAGTTTAGGGTCGACAGGGACTAATGAAAAACTGTTTTTT.

The table lists this clonotype with a few counts. The genes are TRBV2 and TRBJ2-6; D is unclear. Trimming stripped 8 bases from V and 0 bases from J, with 17 bases between. CDR1 SNHLY and CDR2 FYNNEI come from the germline V gene. This CDR3 has 17 amino acids. The CDR3 bases are TGTGCCAGCCGGCACTGGGTTCAGTCCTCTGGGGCCAACGTCCTGACTTTC. It is translated as CASRHWVQSSGANVLTF.

In its sample, this clonotype was seen a few times. The chain joins TRBV24-1 to TRBJ1-1; 7 bases match TRBD1. Germline V gene sequence: CDR1 KGHDR, CDR2 SFDVKD. With V trimmed by 7 bases and J by 5 bases, 9 bases remained unmatched. The CDR3 runs 14 residues. CDR3 region: CATRDGQDKTEAFF. The CDR3, as DNA: TGTGCCACCAGGGACGGACAGGACAAGACTGAAGCTTTCTTT.

This clonotype was counted ten times or more. V gene TRBV20-1 combines with J gene TRBJ2-5; 7 bases match TRBD2. The germline gives CDR1 DFQATT, CDR2 SNEGSKA (reference sequence). V was pared by 1 base and J by 4 bases, with 9 bases of the junction left unmatched. This CDR3 has 15 amino acids. CDR3 coding DNA: TGCAGTGCTAGAGTATCGGGGGGAGGTAGAGAGACCCAGTACTTC. Translating it yields CSARVSGGGRETQYF.

This clonotype was detected ten times or more. V gene TRBV6-1 combines with J gene TRBJ2-7, with 12 positions matching TRBD2. V lost 8 bases to trimming and J lost 5 bases; unmatched junction nucleotides: 7. Germline V gene sequence: CDR1 MNHNS, CDR2 SASEGT. The CDR3 has 14 residues. The CDR3 spells CASGLAGGLNEQYF. CDR3 nucleotides: TGTGCCAGCGGCCTAGCGGGAGGGCTCAACGAGCAGTACTTC.

The V gene is TRBV7-9, the J gene TRBJ2-1, with D unresolved. The V end was cut by 3 bases, the J end by 3 bases, with 9 bases between. This CDR3 contains 14 residues. The V gene's germline CDR1 is SEHNR and CDR2 FQNEAQ (reference sequence). CDR3 DNA: TGTGCCAGCAGCTTGTCACTCGGCTACAATGAGCAGTTCTTC. Its translation is CASSLSLGYNEQFF.